Each of the 29 T cell receptor beta chains below was sequenced from the same sample in a study of blood T cell repertoires in COVID-19. The table came from immunoSEQ multiplex PCR; TCRdb's copy has only in-frame clones and leaves some out. The table shows tens of thousands of clones, with over 80% occurring only once. Source material: peripheral blood. These receptors were collected from a woman of 80 years or more with acute or convalescent COVID-19.

The V gene is TRBV7-2, the J gene TRBJ2-7; the match to TRBD1 covers 10 bases. The CDR3 is 15 residues long. The germline V gene encodes CDR1 SGHTA and CDR2 FQGNSA. V dropped 5 bases and J dropped 4; count of bases not matched to a gene: 8. The CDR3 sequence: CASSLGQGGFYEQYF. For the CDR3, the DNA is TGTGCCAGCAGCCTTGGACAGGGGGGGTTTTACGAGCAGTACTTC.

This chain connects TRBV2 to TRBJ2-1; 12 nucleotides align to TRBD2. The trim removed 8 bases at V and 7 bases at J, leaving 9 bases unmatched. CDR1 is SNHLY and CDR2 is FYNNEI in the germline V gene. CDR3 length equals 15 residues. The CDR3 nucleotides are TGTGCCAGCTCACCCCAACTAGCGGGAGGAAATGAGCAGTTCTTC. Translated: CASSPQLAGGNEQFF.

This clone showed up just a few times. V is TRBV9 and J is TRBJ2-1; 12 positions match TRBD2. J gave up 9 bases and V 3 bases, and 7 bases lay outside the gene matches. Germline lookup yields CDR1 SGDLS and CDR2 YYNGEE. CDR3 length: 15 amino acids. The CDR3: CASSETSGSYGEQFF. In DNA form, the CDR3 reads TGTGCCAGCAGCGAGACTAGCGGGAGTTACGGTGAGCAGTTCTTC.

This clone has only a few counts. V is TRBV18 and J is TRBJ1-1; 7 positions match TRBD1. This CDR3 has 16 amino acids. After removal of 2 bases from V and 7 bases from J, the junction contained 13 bases not matched to a gene. CDR1 and CDR2 (germline): KGHSH, LQKENI. The DNA for the CDR3 is TGTGCCAGCTCACCAGTGACAGGGAGAGAAAACGGTGAAGCTTTCTTT. Encoded protein: CASSPVTGRENGEAFF.

The gene calls are TRBV5-1 and TRBJ2-5; D perhaps matches TRBD1 (6 bases). CDR3 size: 14 residues. Germline-derived CDR1 and CDR2 are SGHRS and YFSETQ. V lost 4 bases and J lost 3, with 13 bases in between. The CDR3: CASSPGPGEETQYF. The CDR3 bases are TGCGCCAGCAGCCCGGGGCCAGGGGAAGAGACCCAGTACTTC.

The chain employs TRBV28 and TRBJ1-3; D call uncertain. The length of the CDR3 is 16 residues. Trimming removed 3 bases from V and 0 bases from J, with 12 bases in between. Germline V gene data show CDR1 as MDHEN and CDR2 as SYDVKM. The CDR3 region has the DNA TGTGCCAGCAGTTTTTCGGGTGACGTCTCTGGAAACACCATATATTTT. It yields the protein CASSFSGDVSGNTIYF.

V is TRBV14 and J is TRBJ2-6; D gene unclear. Trimming pared 1 base from V and 2 bases from J, leaving 6 bases between. Germline V gene data show CDR1 as SGHDN and CDR2 as FVKESK. The CDR3 spans 15 residues. Here the CDR3 reads CASSQGLPGANVLTF. The CDR3 DNA follows: TGTGCCAGCAGCCAAGGGCTCCCTGGGGCCAACGTCCTGACTTTC. Drawing the rest from reference TRBV14 and TRBJ2-6, the complete variable domain is EAGVTQFPSHSVIEKGQTVTLRCDPISGHDNLYWYRRVMGKEIKFLLHFVKESKQDESGMPNNRFLAERTGGTYSTLKVQPAELEDSGVYFCASSQGLPGANVLTFGAGSRLTVL.

The chain employs TRBV6-5 and TRBJ1-5; 10 bases are shared with TRBD1. This CDR3 comprises 15 residues. Losses at the gene ends were 6 bases for V and 2 bases for J; bases not matched to a gene: 4. The germline gives CDR1 MNHEY, CDR2 SVGAGI. CDR3 in amino acids: CASRDRGTGNQPQHF. CDR3 nucleotides: TGTGCCAGCAGGGACAGGGGGACCGGCAATCAGCCCCAGCATTTT.

The chain is built from TRBV28 and TRBJ1-2, with D perhaps matching TRBD1 (6 bases). This CDR3 spans 14 amino acids. Germline V gives CDR1 MDHEN, CDR2 SYDVKM. V lost 3 bases to trimming and J lost 6 bases, with 14 bases between them. The CDR3 reads CASSFRIKGDGYTF. The CDR3 DNA sequence: TGTGCCAGCAGTTTTCGGATAAAGGGGGATGGCTACACCTTC.

This clone was picked up one time. The V gene is TRBV19, the J gene TRBJ1-5; TRBD1 matches at 9 bases. CDR3 length equals 15 residues. J was trimmed by 7 bases and V by 4 bases; bases with no gene match: 8. CDR1 and CDR2 from the germline V gene are LNHDA and SQIVND (reference sequence). The CDR3 reads CASSKGQGPGQPQHF. CDR3 sequence (DNA): TGTGCCAGTAGTAAGGGACAGGGACCGGGACAGCCCCAGCATTTT.

The CDR3 protein is CASSGDRRSQPQHF. The CDR3 DNA reads TGTGCCAGCAGTGGAGACAGGAGAAGTCAGCCCCAGCATTTT. The gene calls are TRBV2 and TRBJ1-5; maybe TRBD1 (6 bases). CDR3 length equals 14 residues. The V gene lost 4 bases and the J gene lost 6 bases, with 13 bases spanning the gap. Germline values: CDR1 SNHLY, CDR2 FYNNEI.

This chain uses TRBV11-3 with TRBJ2-2; no definite D call. Between the trimmed V and J ends, which lost 5 bases and 5 bases, there was a span of 9 bases. The CDR3 is made up of 13 amino acids. Looked up from germline, CDR1 is SGHNT and CDR2 is YENEEA. The DNA of the CDR3 is TGTGCCAGCAGCCAGATCACGACCGGGGAGCTGTTTTTT. It specifies CASSQITTGELFF.

This rearrangement joins TRBV4-1 to TRBJ2-7; 7 bases are a match to TRBD1. With V trimmed by 0 bases and J by 2 bases, 13 bases remained unmatched. CDR3 size: 18 residues. Per germline, CDR1 MGHRA and CDR2 YSYEKL. DNA of the CDR3: TGCGCCAGCAGCCAAGAGGGGGTAAACAGGGGCTCTCCCTACGAGCAGTACTTC. Protein: CASSQEGVNRGSPYEQYF.

The J gene is TRBJ1-2, the V gene TRBV7-2, with a weak D call TRBD1 (5 bases). CDR3 length: 15 residues. The V end was cut by 5 bases, the J end by 5 bases, with 18 bases between. Germline V gene data show CDR1 as SGHTA and CDR2 as FQGNSA. The CDR3 is CASSRPQDQGYGYTF. The CDR3 DNA reads TGTGCCAGCAGCCGTCCGCAGGACCAGGGATATGGCTACACCTTC.

The chain uses TRBV2 and TRBJ2-7; D uncertain. Germline assignment: CDR1 SNHLY and CDR2 FYNNEI. Between the trimmed V and J ends, which lost 6 bases and 0 bases, there was a span of 6 bases. The CDR3 consists of 12 residues. The CDR3 protein is CASREYSYEQYF. In DNA form, the CDR3 reads TGTGCCAGCAGGGAATACTCCTACGAGCAGTACTTC.

The chain links TRBV24-1 to TRBJ2-2, with TRBD1 as a possible D gene (6 bases). Germline V gene sequence: CDR1 KGHDR, CDR2 SFDVKD. CDR3 length: 15 residues. The V and J ends lost 6 bases and 5 bases respectively, with 15 bases between them. The CDR3 sequence is CATSPHRAETGELFF. The CDR3, as DNA: TGTGCCACCAGTCCCCACAGGGCGGAGACCGGGGAGCTGTTTTTT.

This clone is medium-sized. The chain carries TRBV27 and TRBJ2-7, with 10 bases fitting TRBD1. Germline V gene data show CDR1 as MNHEY and CDR2 as SMNVEV (reference sequence). V shed 6 bases, J shed 4 bases, and the junction held 3 bases outside the gene matches. The CDR3 spans 13 residues. The CDR3 reads CASSRDRGYEQYF. DNA of the CDR3: TGTGCCAGCAGCCGGGACAGGGGATACGAGCAGTACTTC.

The chain uses TRBV9 and TRBJ2-1; 8 nucleotides match TRBD2. From germline, CDR1 is SGDLS and CDR2 YYNGEE. Trimming removed 0 bases from V and 4 bases from J; junction bases left unmatched: 9. The CDR3 covers 17 residues. The CDR3 nucleotides read TGTGCCAGCAGCGTAGCTCAAGGGACTAGGGGATACAATGAGCAGTTCTTC. Translating gives CASSVAQGTRGYNEQFF.

This clone was detected only once. The chain links TRBV5-1 to TRBJ1-2; TRBD1 matches 10 bases. The CDR3 is 17 residues long. V trimming: 5 bases; J trimming: 5 bases; junction bases outside the gene matches: 15. Germline values: CDR1 SGHRS, CDR2 YFSETQ. The CDR3 reads CASRSTGTGAGSYGYTF. CDR3 nucleotide sequence: TGCGCCAGCAGATCAACCGGGACAGGGGCCGGATCTTATGGCTACACCTTC. Drawing the rest from reference TRBV5-1 and TRBJ1-2, the complete variable domain is KAGVTQTPRYLIKTRGQQVTLSCSPISGHRSVSWYQQTPGQGLQFLFEYFSETQRNKGNFPGRFSGRQFSNSRSEMNVSTLELGDSALYLCASRSTGTGAGSYGYTFGSGTRLTVV.

The chain recombines TRBV15 with TRBJ1-6, with D possibly TRBD1 on 5 matching bases. The germline V gene has CDR1 LNHNV and CDR2 YYDKDF (reference sequence). The CDR3 runs 16 residues. Trimming removed 0 bases from V and 7 bases from J, with 13 bases in between. CDR3 coding DNA: TGTGCCACCAGCAGAGATCGAGGACAACCGAATTCACCCCTCCACTTT. Its translation: CATSRDRGQPNSPLHF. The complete variable domain, with remaining parts taken from reference TRBV15 and TRBJ1-6, reads DAMVIQNPRYQVTQFGKPVTLSCSQTLNHNVMYWYQQKSSQAPKLLFHYYDKDFNNEADTPDNFQSRRPNTSFCFLDIRSPGLGDTAMYLCATSRDRGQPNSPLHFGNGTRLTVT.

V usage is TRBV4-3 and J usage is TRBJ2-3, with D perhaps matching TRBD2 (6 bases). V lost 4 bases and J lost 4, with 12 bases in between. CDR3 size: 14 residues. CDR1 LGHNA and CDR2 YSLEER come from the germline V gene. The CDR3 here is CASSPSSAPDTQYF. For the CDR3, the DNA is TGCGCCAGCAGCCCTTCTAGCGCCCCAGATACGCAGTATTTT.

This chain connects TRBV7-2 to TRBJ2-5; possibly TRBD2 for D (6 bases). The germline V gene has CDR1 SGHTA and CDR2 FQGNSA. V lost 5 bases and J lost 3, with 16 bases in between. The CDR3 sequence is 15 residues long. In nucleotides, the CDR3 is TGTGCCAGCAGCCCGGGGCTGCGGGGCGAAGAGACCCAGTACTTC. Residues: CASSPGLRGEETQYF.

This clone showed up just once. The chain couples TRBV6-5 to TRBJ2-7; 7 bases fit TRBD2. V was pared by 8 bases and J by 1 base, with 8 bases of the junction left unmatched. The V gene's germline CDR1 is MNHEY and CDR2 SVGAGI. This CDR3 contains 14 residues. Here the CDR3 reads CASQDLAASYEQYF. The CDR3 bases are TGTGCCAGCCAGGATCTAGCGGCATCCTACGAGCAGTACTTC.

This clone was detected only a few times. The chain recombines TRBV9 with TRBJ2-1; D possibly corresponds to TRBD2 (7 bases). V lost 4 bases to trimming and J lost 14 bases, with 19 bases between them. CDR1 is SGDLS, CDR2 YYNGEE, per germline. There are 13 residues in the CDR3. The CDR3, as DNA: TGTGCCAGCAGCACCCAACAAGGGGAGGGGGAGTTCTTC. It yields the protein CASSTQQGEGEFF.

The genes are TRBV4-2 and TRBJ2-2, with TRBD2 matching over 10 bases. Germline lookup yields CDR1 LGHNA and CDR2 YNFKEQ. The CDR3 has 17 amino acids. V shed 1 base, J shed 5 bases, and the junction held 7 bases outside the gene matches. The CDR3 sequence: CASSQVVGTSETGELFF. Written as DNA, the CDR3 is TGTGCCAGCAGCCAAGTCGTAGGGACTAGCGAGACCGGGGAGCTGTTTTTT.

V gene TRBV10-3 combines with J gene TRBJ1-2, with D possibly TRBD1 on 5 matching bases. Trimming removed 2 bases from V and 5 bases from J, with 9 bases in between. The CDR3 consists of 13 residues. The germline gives CDR1 ENHRY, CDR2 SYGVKD. CDR3 in amino acids: CAISETTAYGYTF. CDR3 nucleotides: TGTGCCATCAGTGAGACGACAGCTTATGGCTACACCTTC.

In DNA form, the CDR3 reads TGTGCCAGTAAATTTCCGGGACTCCCTTCGGGCGGGGAGCTGTTTTTT. As protein: CASKFPGLPSGGELFF. The chain uses TRBV28 and TRBJ2-2; possible D gene TRBD2, 6 bases. Germline V lookup: CDR1 MDHEN, CDR2 SYDVKM. There are 16 residues in the CDR3. V dropped 9 bases and J dropped 7 bases, with 24 bases sitting between them.

This chain uses TRBV7-2 with TRBJ2-2, with D hard to call. The CDR3 covers 14 residues. Trimming took off 0 bases at V and 5 bases at J, with 7 bases between the two ends. CDR1 SGHTA and CDR2 FQGNSA come from the germline V gene. In nucleotides, the CDR3 is TGTGCCAGCAGCTTAGCGCGGCGAACCGGGGAGCTGTTTTTT. Its protein product is CASSLARRTGELFF. Using reference TRBV7-2 and TRBJ2-2 for the parts outside the CDR3, the full variable domain is GAGVSQSPSNKVTEKGKDVELRCDPISGHTALYWYRQSLGQGLEFLIYFQGNSAPDKSGLPSDRFSAERTGGSVSTLTIQRTQQEDSAVYLCASSLARRTGELFFGEGSRLTVL.

The sample holds a few counts of this clone. The V call is TRBV6-5, the J call TRBJ1-4; D might be TRBD1 (5 bases). CDR3 length: 14 residues. Trimming left V 2 bases short and J 7 bases short, with 11 bases between. The germline CDR1 and CDR2 sequences are MNHEY and SVGAGI. The CDR3 region has the DNA TGTGCCAGCAGTTACAGTGGGGCAGTTGAAAAACTGTTTTTT. This codes for CASSYSGAVEKLFF.